Listed below are T cell receptor beta chains from one sample, sequenced in a study of cytomegalovirus exposure and HLA in healthy donors. Profiled with immunoSEQ multiplex PCR; TCRdb holds only in-frame clones, not every one. The repertoire holds approximately 100,000 clones, with around three quarters as singletons. Sequenced: PBMCs. The receptors derive from a human donor in good health. CDR3s include the opening cysteine and the closing phenylalanine or tryptophan. A D gene is named only where the DNA matches it firmly. Clone size is not always given. Where it is, it says once, few, many or a class for expanded clones.

J gene,V gene,D gene,clone size,CDR3 protein,CDR3 DNA
TRBJ2-1,TRBV7-3,.,once,CASTSGTEQFF,TGTGCCAGCACGTCCGGGACAGAGCAGTTCTTC
TRBJ1-2,TRBV27,.,.,CASRGRGTYGYTF,TGTGCCAGCAGGGGCAGGGGAACCTATGGCTACACCTTC
TRBJ1-4,TRBV5-1,TRBD1,.,CASSPAGTGGEKLFF,TGCGCCAGCAGCCCCGCCGGGACAGGAGGCGAAAAACTGTTTTTT
TRBJ1-3,TRBV2,TRBD1,.,CASNTGGSGNTIYF,TGTGCCAGCAACACAGGGGGATCTGGAAACACCATATATTTT
TRBJ2-7,TRBV11-1,.,.,CASSLAGVEQYF,TGTGCCAGCAGCTTAGCAGGGGTCGAGCAGTACTTC
TRBJ1-6,TRBV19,TRBD1,.,CASTDRGPFNSPLHF,TGTGCCAGTACGGACAGGGGGCCTTTCAATTCACCCCTCCACTTT
TRBJ2-7,TRBV5-6,.,.,CASSQSRQAQIYEQYF,TGTGCCAGCAGCCAATCCAGACAGGCCCAAATCTACGAGCAGTACTTC
TRBJ2-5,TRBV15,TRBD1,.,CATSQNQGTGRETQYF,TGTGCCACCAGCCAAAACCAAGGGACAGGGAGGGAGACCCAGTACTTC
TRBJ2-3,TRBV30,TRBD2,.,CAWRRLAGGTDTQYF,TGTGCCTGGAGGAGACTAGCGGGGGGCACAGATACGCAGTATTTT
TRBJ2-5,TRBV7-9,TRBD2,.,CASSSEMGVAGGETQYF,TGTGCCAGCAGCTCCGAGATGGGGGTGGCGGGAGGAGAGACCCAGTACTTC
TRBJ2-3,TRBV2,.,.,CASASGGTDTQYF,TGTGCCAGCGCTTCAGGGGGCACAGATACGCAGTATTTT
TRBJ1-5,TRBV6-1,.,few,CASKDGSSNQPQHF,TGTGCCAGCAAAGATGGGAGCAGCAATCAGCCCCAGCATTTT
TRBJ1-5,TRBV7-9,TRBD1,medium-sized,CASSRGTGNQPQHF,TGTGCCAGCAGTAGGGGGACAGGCAATCAGCCCCAGCATTTT
TRBJ2-2,TRBV7-6,.,once,CASSPEDRTGELFF,TGTGCCAGCAGCCCGGAGGACCGGACGGGGGAGCTGTTTTTT
TRBJ1-5,TRBV19,.,.,CASSMIGLGQPQHF,TGTGCCAGTAGTATGATCGGGTTGGGTCAGCCCCAGCATTTT
TRBJ1-5,TRBV28,TRBD1,.,CASSSRPGQGKGDQPQHF,TGTGCCAGCAGTTCCCGGCCGGGACAGGGAAAGGGGGATCAGCCCCAGCATTTT
TRBJ1-5,TRBV5-8,TRBD1,.,CASSRTPSTGNQPQHF,TGTGCCAGCAGCCGGACCCCCTCGACAGGGAATCAGCCCCAGCATTTT
TRBJ1-4,TRBV30,.,.,CAWRTFRATNEKLFF,TGTGCCTGGAGAACCTTCCGAGCAACTAATGAAAAACTGTTTTTT
TRBJ2-7,TRBV5-1,TRBD1,.,CASSQGTASIYEQYF,TGCGCCAGCAGCCAGGGGACAGCCTCCATCTACGAGCAGTACTTC
TRBJ2-7,TRBV11-2,.,.,CASSLDNFKGNRASEQYF,TGTGCCAGCAGCTTAGATAATTTTAAGGGGAACAGGGCGAGCGAGCAGTACTTC
TRBJ1-3,TRBV5-5,TRBD1,.,CASSLVGTGTSISGNTIYF,TGTGCCAGCAGCTTGGTAGGGACAGGCACCTCAATCTCTGGAAACACCATATATTTT
TRBJ1-1,TRBV7-6,.,.,CASSNRDPNTEAFF,TGTGCCAGCAGCAATAGAGATCCAAACACTGAAGCTTTCTTT
TRBJ2-1,TRBV7-9,.,.,CASSLGARINEQFF,TGTGCCAGCAGCTTAGGTGCTAGGATAAATGAGCAGTTCTTC
TRBJ2-7,TRBV28,.,.,CASSSPLGTERSEQYF,TGTGCCAGCAGTTCCCCCCTCGGCACGGAGAGATCCGAGCAGTACTTC
TRBJ2-3,TRBV11-3,TRBD2,.,CASSLAGGITDTQYF,TGTGCCAGCAGCTTAGCGGGAGGAATTACAGATACGCAGTATTTT
TRBJ2-3,TRBV28,.,.,CASSPPVSIGTDTQYF,TGTGCCAGCAGTCCCCCCGTGAGCATCGGCACAGATACGCAGTATTTT
TRBJ2-4,TRBV7-2,.,.,CASSLHGTPKNIQYF,TGTGCCAGCAGCTTACACGGGACTCCAAAAAACATTCAGTACTTC
TRBJ1-6,TRBV6-6,.,.,CASSFVGGAYNSPLHF,TGTGCCAGCAGTTTTGTGGGGGGGGCCTATAATTCACCCCTCCACTTT